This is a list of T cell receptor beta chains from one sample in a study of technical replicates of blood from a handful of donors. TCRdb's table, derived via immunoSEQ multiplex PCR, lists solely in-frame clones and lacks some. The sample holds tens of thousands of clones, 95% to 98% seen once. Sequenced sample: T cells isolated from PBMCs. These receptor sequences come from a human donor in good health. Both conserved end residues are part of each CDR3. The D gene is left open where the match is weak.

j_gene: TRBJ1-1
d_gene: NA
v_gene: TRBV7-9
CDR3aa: CASSPETALDTEAFF

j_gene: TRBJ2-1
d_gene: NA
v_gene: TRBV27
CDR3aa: CASSLRLVSYNEQFF

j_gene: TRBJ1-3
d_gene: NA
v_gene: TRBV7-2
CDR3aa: CASSLVRQGSGNTIYF

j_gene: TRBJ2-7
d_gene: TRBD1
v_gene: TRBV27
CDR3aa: CASSRGGQGSLFRSGEQYF

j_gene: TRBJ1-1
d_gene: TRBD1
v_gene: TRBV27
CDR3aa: CATLGQGNTEAFF

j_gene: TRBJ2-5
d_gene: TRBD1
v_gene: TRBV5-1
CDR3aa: CASSFGTGVETQYF

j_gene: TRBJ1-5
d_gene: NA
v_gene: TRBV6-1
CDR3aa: CASTEGWSQPQHF

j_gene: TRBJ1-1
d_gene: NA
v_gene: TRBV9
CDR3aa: CASSVGTAFEAFF

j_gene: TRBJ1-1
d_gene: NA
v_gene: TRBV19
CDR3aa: CASSPRAGMNTEAFF

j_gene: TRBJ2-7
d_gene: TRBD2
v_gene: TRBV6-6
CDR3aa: CASRRGASYEQYF

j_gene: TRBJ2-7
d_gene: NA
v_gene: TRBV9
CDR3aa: CASSVGSLGIYEQYF

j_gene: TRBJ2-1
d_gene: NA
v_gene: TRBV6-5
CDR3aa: CASSYSRDGEQFF

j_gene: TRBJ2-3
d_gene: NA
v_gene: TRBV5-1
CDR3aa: CASSESRVLTDTQYF

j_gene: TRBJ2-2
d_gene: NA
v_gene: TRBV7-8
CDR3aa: CASSLFAVAGELFF

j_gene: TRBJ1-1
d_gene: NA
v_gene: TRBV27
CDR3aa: CASSYNRVNTEAFF

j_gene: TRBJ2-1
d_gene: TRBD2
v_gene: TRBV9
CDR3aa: CASSVVAGEGNEQFF

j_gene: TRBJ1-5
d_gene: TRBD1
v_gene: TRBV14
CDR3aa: CASSRGGYQPQHF

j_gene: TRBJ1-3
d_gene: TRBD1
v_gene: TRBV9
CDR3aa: CASSLTGDGNTIYF

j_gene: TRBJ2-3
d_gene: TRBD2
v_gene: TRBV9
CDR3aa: CASRGSGRGTDTQYF

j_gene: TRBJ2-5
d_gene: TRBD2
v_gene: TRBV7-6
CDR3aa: CASSPIGDYYEETQYF

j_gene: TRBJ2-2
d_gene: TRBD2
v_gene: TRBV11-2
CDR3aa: CASSKGLASGELFF

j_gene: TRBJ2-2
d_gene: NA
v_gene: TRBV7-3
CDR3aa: CASSRERNTGELFF

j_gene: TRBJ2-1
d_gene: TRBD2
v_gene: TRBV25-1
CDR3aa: CASSEWREFGNEQFF

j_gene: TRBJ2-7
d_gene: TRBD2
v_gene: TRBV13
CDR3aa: CASSLSAGVKYEQYF

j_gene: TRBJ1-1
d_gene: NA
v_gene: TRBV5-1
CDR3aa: CATSLGGTEAFF

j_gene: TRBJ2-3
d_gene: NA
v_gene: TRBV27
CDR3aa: CASSFSGRRADTQYF